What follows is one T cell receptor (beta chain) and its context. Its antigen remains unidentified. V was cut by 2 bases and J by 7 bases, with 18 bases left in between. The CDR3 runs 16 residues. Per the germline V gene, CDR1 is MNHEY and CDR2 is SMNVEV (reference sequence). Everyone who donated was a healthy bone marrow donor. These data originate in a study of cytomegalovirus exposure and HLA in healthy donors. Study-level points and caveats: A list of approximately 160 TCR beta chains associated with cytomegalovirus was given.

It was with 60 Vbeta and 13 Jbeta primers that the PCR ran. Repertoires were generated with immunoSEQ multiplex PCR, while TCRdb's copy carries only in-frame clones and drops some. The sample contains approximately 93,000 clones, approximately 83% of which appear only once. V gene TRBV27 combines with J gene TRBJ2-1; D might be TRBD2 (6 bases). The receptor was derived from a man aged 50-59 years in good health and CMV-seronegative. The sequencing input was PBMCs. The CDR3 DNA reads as TGTGCCAGCAGTTTAGCAAGGTCCGTTGGGGGGAATGAGCAGTTCTTC. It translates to CASSLARSVGGNEQFF.